This TCR beta chain was identified during a study of response to subunit inactivated influenza vaccine. General study results and limits: It was the authors' suggestion that each seasonal influenza vaccination recruits few new T cells.

This clonotype showed up many times. Its target is not known. Germline V CDR1 and CDR2: SGHAT, FQNNGV. V was cut by 0 bases and J by 0 bases, with 14 bases left in between. CDR3 length equals 18 residues. TCRdb re-analysed the RT-PCR reads in MiXCR, keeping a single row per CDR3 protein. This table has 550,000 to 650,000 distinct CDR3 sequences, about 12% appearing once. Sequencing used PBMCs from blood, obtained on the day of vaccination. The receptor was derived from a man aged 50-59 years who received an inactivated influenza vaccine. This chain joins TRBV11-2 and TRBJ2-2; D is undetermined. The CDR3 coding sequence is TGTGCCAGCAGCTTAGATTTTTTACAGCCGGCGAACACCGGGGAGCTGTTTTTT. Encoded protein: CASSLDFLQPANTGELFF.